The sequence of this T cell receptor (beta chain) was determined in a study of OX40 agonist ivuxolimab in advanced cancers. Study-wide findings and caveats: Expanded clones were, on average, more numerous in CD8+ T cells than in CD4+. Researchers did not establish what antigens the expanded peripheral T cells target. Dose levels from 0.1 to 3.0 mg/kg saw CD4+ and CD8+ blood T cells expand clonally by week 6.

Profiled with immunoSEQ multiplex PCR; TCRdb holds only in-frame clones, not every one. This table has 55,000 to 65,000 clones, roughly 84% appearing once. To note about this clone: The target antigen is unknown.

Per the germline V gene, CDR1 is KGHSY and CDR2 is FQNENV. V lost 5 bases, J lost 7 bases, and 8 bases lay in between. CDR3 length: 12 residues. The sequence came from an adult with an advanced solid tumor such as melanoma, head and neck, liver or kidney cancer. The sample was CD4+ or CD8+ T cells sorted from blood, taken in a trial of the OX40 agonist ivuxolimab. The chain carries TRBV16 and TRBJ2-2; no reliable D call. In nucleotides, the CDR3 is TGTGCCAGCAGCGCTTCTGGCGGGGAGCTGTTTTTT. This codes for CASSASGGELFF.